This record concerns one T cell receptor (beta chain) sequence. Its antigen is undetermined. The data stem from a study of Ad26.COV2.S vaccination and SARS-CoV-2 variants. At the level of the study: Ad26.COV2.S arm of COV1001 included the donor.

Only in-frame clones appear in the TCRdb table, and some are missing; sequencing was by immunoSEQ multiplex PCR. The sample contains roughly 700,000 clones, roughly 90% of which appear only once. Treatment of the sample: approximately 18 received Ad26.COV2.S at low or high dose, single or two shots; about 5 received placebo; per-sample allocation not given. The study sampled participants on day 63 after the first vaccine or placebo injection. Findings and limits, study-wide: For non-spike TCRs, breadth in vaccine recipients resembled that in placebo recipients. CD8+ and CD4+ T cells specific for spike reportedly responded with substantial breadth after vaccination. Measures of TCR breadth and depth may have fallen short of total T cell responses.

The origin of this receptor is a person aged 18 to 65 who received the Ad26.COV2.S COVID-19 vaccine or a placebo. Sample: peripheral blood, taken in a trial of Ad26.COV2.S vaccine versus placebo.

CDR3 residues: CASSLGQGTGYTF. The DNA of the CDR3 is TGTGCCAGCAGCCTTGGACAGGGGACTGGCTACACCTTC. The V and J genes are TRBV12-3 or TRBV12-4 and TRBJ1-2; 9 nucleotides align to TRBD1. V lost 6 bases and J lost 7; bases outside the gene matches: 6. The CDR3 is made up of 13 amino acids.